A selection of T cell receptor beta chains follows, all from one sample in a study of cytomegalovirus exposure and HLA in healthy donors. Only in-frame clones appear in the TCRdb table, and some are missing; sequencing was by immunoSEQ multiplex PCR. The sample has 100,000 to 150,000 clones. Sequencing was carried out using PBMCs. The receptors were sampled from a woman aged 40-49 years in good health and CMV-seropositive. Each CDR3 is given with its conserved first and last residue. Fields, in order: J gene, D gene, V gene, CDR3 protein, CDR3 DNA. D genes are given only for firm matches.

J: TRBJ2-1; D: TRBD1; V: TRBV19; CDR3: CASSARQGRANEQFF; DNA: TGTGCCAGTAGTGCGAGACAGGGTCGGGCCAATGAGCAGTTCTTC
J: TRBJ1-2; D: -; V: TRBV6-5; CDR3: CASSPVGGNYGYTF; DNA: TGTGCCAGCAGTCCCGTGGGGGGAAACTATGGCTACACCTTC
J: TRBJ2-7; D: TRBD2; V: TRBV27; CDR3: CASSFSSGSYEQYF; DNA: TGTGCCAGCAGTTTTAGTAGCGGGAGCTACGAGCAGTACTTC
J: TRBJ2-3; D: TRBD2; V: TRBV18; CDR3: CASSPAGGLDTQYF; DNA: TGTGCCAGCTCACCTGCGGGAGGCCTAGATACGCAGTATTTT
J: TRBJ2-1; D: -; V: TRBV5-6; CDR3: CASSRTALDEQFF; DNA: TGTGCCAGCAGCCGGACAGCTCTCGATGAGCAGTTCTTC
J: TRBJ2-7; D: -; V: TRBV9; CDR3: CASSASSDGSYEQYF; DNA: TGTGCCAGCAGCGCGTCTAGCGACGGATCCTACGAGCAGTACTTC
J: TRBJ2-1; D: TRBD2; V: TRBV11-3; CDR3: CASSLALAGINEQFF; DNA: TGTGCCAGCAGCTTAGCGCTAGCGGGAATTAATGAGCAGTTCTTC
J: TRBJ1-1; D: -; V: TRBV5-1; CDR3: CASSLDRATEAFF; DNA: TGCGCCAGCAGCTTGGACAGGGCCACTGAAGCTTTCTTT
J: TRBJ2-1; D: TRBD2; V: TRBV10-3; CDR3: CAIQNSGRALNEQFF; DNA: TGTGCCATCCAAAATAGCGGGAGGGCCTTGAATGAGCAGTTCTTC
J: TRBJ1-6; D: TRBD1; V: TRBV5-6; CDR3: CASSDFGTGGNSPLHF; DNA: TGTGCCAGCAGCGATTTTGGGACAGGGGGCAATTCACCCCTCCACTTT
J: TRBJ2-3; D: TRBD2; V: TRBV29-1; CDR3: CSVVAGGPTDTQYF; DNA: TGCAGCGTTGTGGCGGGAGGGCCGACAGATACGCAGTATTTT
J: TRBJ2-7; D: TRBD1; V: TRBV2; CDR3: CASSGTGGQASEQYF; DNA: TGTGCCAGCAGTGGGACAGGGGGGCAAGCTTCCGAGCAGTACTTC
J: TRBJ1-3; D: TRBD1; V: TRBV7-6; CDR3: CASSLALRDRGLSISGNTIYF; DNA: TGTGCCAGCAGCTTAGCCCTCCGGGACAGGGGACTTTCGATCTCTGGAAACACCATATATTTT
J: TRBJ2-7; D: -; V: TRBV11-3; CDR3: CASSPDYLSYEQYF; DNA: TGTGCCAGCAGCCCGGACTATCTCTCCTACGAGCAGTACTTC
J: TRBJ2-3; D: TRBD2; V: TRBV7-2; CDR3: CASSSLAGGRKDTQYF; DNA: TGTGCCAGCAGCTCTCTAGCGGGAGGGCGAAAAGATACGCAGTATTTT
J: TRBJ2-1; D: TRBD1; V: TRBV7-9; CDR3: CASSGNPGQGVLGEQFF; DNA: TGTGCCAGCAGCGGAAACCCGGGACAGGGGGTTCTGGGCGAGCAGTTCTTC
J: TRBJ2-1; D: -; V: TRBV4-1; CDR3: CASSQEEGLAYNEQFF; DNA: TGCGCCAGCAGCCAAGAGGAGGGTTTGGCCTACAATGAGCAGTTCTTC
J: TRBJ1-6; D: -; V: TRBV28; CDR3: CASSFRVFYSPLHF; DNA: TGTGCCAGCAGTTTCCGAGTCTTTTATTCACCCCTCCACTTT
J: TRBJ1-3; D: TRBD1; V: TRBV9; CDR3: CASSEGQGEPGNTIYF; DNA: TGTGCCAGCAGCGAGGGACAGGGGGAACCGGGAAACACCATATATTTT
J: TRBJ2-3; D: TRBD2; V: TRBV5-4; CDR3: CASSLLGGRVTYTQYF; DNA: TGTGCCAGCAGCCTTTTGGGCGGGAGGGTAACATATACGCAGTATTTT
J: TRBJ1-1; D: TRBD1; V: TRBV19; CDR3: CASTPGQQNTEAFF; DNA: TGTGCCAGTACCCCGGGACAGCAGAACACTGAAGCTTTCTTT
J: TRBJ2-1; D: -; V: TRBV27; CDR3: CASSHSSYNEQFF; DNA: TGTGCCAGCAGTCATAGCTCCTACAATGAGCAGTTCTTC
J: TRBJ1-5; D: TRBD1; V: TRBV6-1; CDR3: CASSPGTGGNQPQHF; DNA: TGTGCCAGCAGCCCCGGGACAGGAGGCAATCAGCCCCAGCATTTT
J: TRBJ2-7; D: TRBD1; V: TRBV19; CDR3: CATYRRTGSYEQYF; DNA: TGTGCCACCTACCGACGGACAGGTTCCTACGAGCAGTACTTC
J: TRBJ2-3; D: -; V: TRBV5-1; CDR3: CASSSYQGPTDTQYF; DNA: TGCGCCAGCAGCTCATACCAGGGCCCCACAGATACGCAGTATTTT
J: TRBJ2-7; D: TRBD2; V: TRBV11-2; CDR3: CASSLASGATYEQYF; DNA: TGTGCCAGCAGCTTGGCCAGCGGGGCCACCTACGAGCAGTACTTC
J: TRBJ1-4; D: -; V: TRBV28; CDR3: CASSFPGVNEKLFF; DNA: TGTGCCAGCAGTTTCCCGGGAGTTAATGAAAAACTGTTTTTT
J: TRBJ1-2; D: -; V: TRBV5-1; CDR3: CASSLAGQGELDYTF; DNA: TGCGCCAGCAGCTTGGCCGGGCAGGGTGAGTTGGACTACACCTTC
J: TRBJ2-2; D: TRBD1; V: TRBV2; CDR3: CATQGQGQGAGELFF; DNA: TGTGCCACCCAAGGACAGGGGCAGGGGGCCGGGGAGCTGTTTTTT
J: TRBJ2-7; D: -; V: TRBV30; CDR3: CAWSVQGATYEQYF; DNA: TGTGCCTGGAGTGTACAGGGAGCCACCTACGAGCAGTACTTC
J: TRBJ2-1; D: -; V: TRBV5-1; CDR3: CASSLADRLPEQFF; DNA: TGCGCCAGCAGCTTGGCGGACAGACTCCCTGAGCAGTTCTTC
J: TRBJ2-7; D: TRBD1; V: TRBV2; CDR3: CASSARGQGSGEQYF; DNA: TGTGCCAGCAGTGCTAGGGGACAGGGGAGTGGCGAGCAGTACTTC
J: TRBJ2-4; D: -; V: TRBV2; CDR3: CASSDDSLAKNIQYF; DNA: TGTGCCAGCAGTGACGACAGCCTAGCCAAAAACATTCAGTACTTC
J: TRBJ2-1; D: TRBD2; V: TRBV28; CDR3: CASSATSGGYNEQFF; DNA: TGTGCCAGCAGTGCCACTAGCGGGGGGTACAATGAGCAGTTCTTC
J: TRBJ2-3; D: TRBD1; V: TRBV7-3; CDR3: CASSLGSGTASSF; DNA: TGTGCCAGCAGCTTAGGGTCCGGGACAGCTTCCTCCTTT
J: TRBJ2-2; D: -; V: TRBV21-1; CDR3: CASSKVRDKNTGELFF; DNA: TGTGCCAGCAGCAAAGTACGGGACAAAAACACCGGGGAGCTGTTTTTT
J: TRBJ1-1; D: -; V: TRBV10-3; CDR3: CAISATGVIMNTEAFF; DNA: TGTGCCATCAGTGCGACCGGGGTTATCATGAACACTGAAGCTTTCTTT
J: TRBJ2-7; D: TRBD2; V: TRBV7-9; CDR3: CASSLASGRPDEQYF; DNA: TGTGCCAGCAGCTTGGCAAGCGGGAGGCCGGACGAGCAGTACTTC
J: TRBJ2-7; D: -; V: TRBV27; CDR3: CASSLVQGYEQYF; DNA: TGTGCCAGCAGTTTGGTACAGGGCTACGAGCAGTACTTC
J: TRBJ2-7; D: TRBD2; V: TRBV18; CDR3: CASSPPSSLAGHYEQYF; DNA: TGTGCCAGCTCACCACCGTCCTCACTAGCGGGCCACTACGAGCAGTACTTC
J: TRBJ2-7; D: -; V: TRBV11-2; CDR3: CASSLASGEQYF; DNA: TGTGCCAGCAGCTTAGCGAGCGGCGAGCAGTACTTC
J: TRBJ2-2; D: TRBD2; V: TRBV5-1; CDR3: CASSLFSSGIGGTGELFF; DNA: TGCGCCAGCAGCTTGTTTAGTAGCGGGATCGGGGGCACCGGGGAGCTGTTTTTT
J: TRBJ1-5; D: -; V: TRBV2; CDR3: CASSEARADQPQHF; DNA: TGTGCCAGCAGTGAAGCCAGGGCTGATCAGCCCCAGCATTTT
J: TRBJ2-1; D: TRBD2; V: TRBV5-1; CDR3: CASSSGLAFNEQFF; DNA: TGCGCCAGCAGCTCGGGACTAGCGTTCAATGAGCAGTTCTTC
J: TRBJ2-1; D: TRBD2; V: TRBV7-3; CDR3: CASSTRAGDLYNEQFF; DNA: TGTGCCAGCAGCACCCGAGCGGGAGACTTATACAATGAGCAGTTCTTC
J: TRBJ1-2; D: -; V: TRBV19; CDR3: CASSIEGGTLYGYTF; DNA: TGTGCCAGTAGTATAGAAGGGGGAACCCTCTATGGCTACACCTTC
J: TRBJ2-3; D: -; V: TRBV27; CDR3: CASSLGITDTQYF; DNA: TGTGCCAGCAGTTTGGGCATCACAGATACGCAGTATTTT
J: TRBJ1-5; D: TRBD1; V: TRBV28; CDR3: CASSLPRQGDYSNQPQHF; DNA: TGTGCCAGCAGTTTACCTCGACAGGGCGATTATAGCAATCAGCCCCAGCATTTT
J: TRBJ2-1; D: -; V: TRBV27; CDR3: CASSPDLYNEQFF; DNA: TGTGCCAGCAGTCCCGACTTATACAATGAGCAGTTCTTC
J: TRBJ2-6; D: -; V: TRBV2; CDR3: CASSGIKGVANVLTF; DNA: TGTGCCAGCAGTGGAATAAAGGGGGTGGCCAACGTCCTGACTTTC
J: TRBJ1-1; D: TRBD1; V: TRBV28; CDR3: CATHPPGQPDEAFF; DNA: TGTGCCACCCATCCCCCGGGACAGCCAGATGAAGCTTTCTTT
J: TRBJ1-6; D: -; V: TRBV5-1; CDR3: CASSPGGVGANSPLHF; DNA: TGCGCCAGCAGCCCCGGCGGGGTCGGGGCAAACTCACCCCTCCACTTT
J: TRBJ2-7; D: TRBD1; V: TRBV15; CDR3: CATSRGRTGLDEQYF; DNA: TGTGCCACCAGCAGAGGGAGGACAGGGCTAGACGAGCAGTACTTC
J: TRBJ1-2; D: -; V: TRBV19; CDR3: CASTHLPTGLPSYGYTF; DNA: TGTGCCAGTACCCATTTGCCGACAGGCCTACCAAGTTATGGCTACACCTTC
J: TRBJ1-5; D: -; V: TRBV7-8; CDR3: CASKPSGGVRGNQPQHF; DNA: TGTGCCAGCAAACCTTCCGGGGGGGTACGGGGCAATCAGCCCCAGCATTTT
J: TRBJ2-5; D: -; V: TRBV19; CDR3: CASSIYRRPQETQYF; DNA: TGTGCCAGTAGTATATACAGACGGCCACAAGAGACCCAGTACTTC
J: TRBJ2-7; D: -; V: TRBV7-2; CDR3: CASSLGASREQYF; DNA: TGTGCCAGCAGCTTAGGGGCATCACGTGAGCAGTACTTC